The entry below gives a single T cell receptor (beta chain) sequence along with its context. In its sample, this clone was seen once. No cognate antigen has been identified for it. No much larger clonotype is one base removed from it; base qualities were not supplied. These data are taken from a study of blood T cell repertoires in COVID-19 (dated by TCRdb to 2018 to 2021). Background for the entire study: Samples covering the acute and convalescent phases of COVID-19 were provided by collaborators in the United States, Italy and Spain. The dataset comprised deeply sampled blood TCRbeta repertoires from subjects exposed to, actively infected with, or recovered from COVID-19. The material from the prospective study consisted of cDNA or gDNA derived from T cells, B-cell-depleted T cells, or PBMCs. The samples were drawn from the first 160 participants of the ongoing ImmuneRACE study and from some 1,300 subjects provided by 6 global collaborators. Sample metadata almost always included a de-identified subject ID, COVID-19 status, age in years and sex. HLA class I and class II types, where available, came from metadata supplied by the sample provider rather than from assay-based typing. The repertoires were released in a freely available public database meant as a resource for research on the immune response to SARS-CoV-2. Findings and caveats that apply to the study as a whole: Clinical and demographic metadata were provided uncurated, with the amount varying by source and participant.

Participants in the prospective study were aged 18 to 89 years, lived in 20 to 30 United States geographic areas, and enrolled through a virtual design. To assign participants to cohorts, the prospective study relied on clinical history that participants themselves reported in a screening survey and a study questionnaire. Recovered participants in ImmuneRACE Cohort 3 were defined by two consecutive negative NP/OP PCR tests, clearance by a healthcare professional, or resolution of symptoms. Mobile phlebotomists in the prospective study collected whole blood, serum and a nasopharyngeal or oropharyngeal swab from every participant. Additional blood draws and questionnaires over an approximately 2-month period could optionally be provided by prospective study participants. Blood samples from the prospective study were shipped frozen or at room temperature prior to DNA extraction. TCRbeta CDR3 regions were amplified from genomic DNA by means of the immunoSEQ Assay, a bias-controlled multiplex PCR. In the source study's methods: Within the assay, amplification of reference gene primers was used to estimate how many nucleated cells each sample contained. To quantify the absolute abundance of each unique TCRbeta CDR3 rearrangement, sequence reads were collapsed and filtered. Productive Simpson clonality was computed per sample as the square root of Simpson's diversity index over productive rearrangements. The table comes from immuneACCESS by way of TCRdb, which keeps in-frame sequences with V and J called. Part of the clones is missing from these tables; in studies checked, under half for an unresolved V gene and the rest for unknown reasons. V and J calls and clone size are as listed in that table; D and trimming were resolved from the DNA. Across this sample there are approximately 280,000 clones, with less than 85% seen only once. Roughly 2.5% of the sample is taken by the ten largest.

The germline V gene sets CDR1 to SGHDT and CDR2 to YYEEEE. There are 15 amino acids in the CDR3, from cysteine to phenylalanine inclusive. CDR3 DNA is the only sequence kept; it has 45 bases, read in frame from the first base. V lost 4 bases and J lost 7 bases; the stretch between them is 18 bases long. This clonotype originated in a woman in her forties or fifties who had recovered from COVID-19. The sequence joins TRBV5-6 to TRBJ1-5; the D gene lacks a confident call. Sample: PBMCs or T cells enriched from blood (not recorded which). The encoded CDR3 is CASSPGYLSSQPQHF. DNA sequence: TGTGCCAGCAGCCCAGGTTATTTGTCCAGCCAGCCCCAGCATTTT. Outside the CDR3, residues come from the reference TRBV5-6 and TRBJ1-5 proteins, so the full variable domain is: DAGVTQSPTHLIKTRGQQVTLRCSPKSGHDTVSWYQQALGQGPQFIFQYYEEEERQRGNFPDRFSGHQFPNYSSELNVNALLLGDSALYLCASSPGYLSSQPQHFGDGTRLSIL.